This T cell receptor beta chain was sequenced during a study of CD8+ T cells in alopecia areata. Investigators isolated RNA and reverse transcribed it into cDNA to act as the sequencing template. The method was immunoSEQ multiplex PCR; TCRdb's version includes in-frame clones alone and lacks a portion of them. The table has about 210,000 clones, over 60% seen once. CDR1 and CDR2 (germline): MGHDK, SYGVNS. Trimming removed 8 bases from V and 10 bases from J; junction bases left unmatched: 10. The CDR3 consists of 13 residues. The treatment: oral pan-JAK inhibitor, 5-10 mg twice daily. The sequences come from CD4+ T cells sorted from blood, collected around week 44, from a patient treated with tofacitinib. The clonotype comes from a human donor with alopecia areata. The rearrangement joins TRBV25-1 to TRBJ1-1, with 10 nucleotides matching TRBD1. The CDR3, as DNA: TGTGCCAGCGGGTATACCGGGACAGGGGCAGCTTTCTTT. Translated: CASGYTGTGAAFF.